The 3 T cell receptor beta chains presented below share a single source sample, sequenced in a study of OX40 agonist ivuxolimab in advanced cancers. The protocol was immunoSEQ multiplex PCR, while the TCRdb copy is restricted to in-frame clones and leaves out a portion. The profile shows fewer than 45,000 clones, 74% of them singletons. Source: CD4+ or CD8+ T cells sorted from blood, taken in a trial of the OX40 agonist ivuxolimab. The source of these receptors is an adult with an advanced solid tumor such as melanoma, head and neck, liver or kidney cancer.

CDR3 in amino acids: CASSDQGLSYNEQFF. The CDR3 DNA reads as TGTGCCAGCAGTGACCAGGGACTGAGCTACAATGAGCAGTTCTTC. This chain links TRBV6-1 with TRBJ2-1; TRBD2 is a possible D gene (6 bases). Trimming left V 3 bases short and J 3 bases short, with 12 bases between. Germline CDR1 MNHNS, CDR2 SASEGT. The CDR3 runs to 15 residues.

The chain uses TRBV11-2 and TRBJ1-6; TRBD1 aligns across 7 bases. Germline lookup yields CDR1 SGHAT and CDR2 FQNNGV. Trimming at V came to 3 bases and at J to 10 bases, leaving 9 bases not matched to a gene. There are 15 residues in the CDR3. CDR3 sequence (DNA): TGTGCCAGCAGCTTGATGGGACAGCAACAGTCACCCCTCCACTTT. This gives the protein CASSLMGQQQSPLHF.

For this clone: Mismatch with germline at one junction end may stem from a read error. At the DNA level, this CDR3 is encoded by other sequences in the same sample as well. The CDR3 region has the DNA TGTGCCAGTAAGACGGGGACAGGGACCTACGAGCAATACTTC. It specifies CASKTGTGTYEQYF. This chain joins TRBV19 and TRBJ2-7; 9 bases map to TRBD1. Per the germline V gene, CDR1 is LNHDA and CDR2 is SQIVND (reference sequence). The CDR3 totals 14 residues.